This T cell receptor beta chain was captured by sequencing in a study of T cell repertoires in cytomegalovirus infection. After removal of 0 bases from V and 6 bases from J, the junction contained 14 bases not matched to a gene. Germline loops: CDR1 LGHNT, CDR2 FRNRAP. This CDR3 comprises 18 residues. TCRdb re-called the reads with MiXCR, one entry per CDR3 protein. The sample has roughly 100,000 distinct CDR3 sequences; approximately 17% are singletons. This clonotype was sampled from a human donor in good health (CMV status not recorded). Some clones in this sample may be carry-over from other donors' samples. This chain joins TRBV12-5 and TRBJ2-1, with 7 bases that match TRBD1. Sequencing input: PBMCs. The CDR3 is CASGLVHALTGNINEQFF. The DNA of the CDR3 is TGTGCTAGTGGTTTGGTACACGCTTTGACAGGGAATATCAATGAGCAGTTCTTC.